This T cell receptor beta chain comes out of a study of OX40 agonist ivuxolimab in advanced cancers. The CDR3 is 15 residues long. V lost 5 bases to trimming and J lost 7 bases, with 17 bases between them. The germline gives CDR1 SGHTA, CDR2 FQGNSA. Sequencing was performed with immunoSEQ multiplex PCR; in TCRdb, only in-frame clones are kept and a portion is missing. The repertoire holds some 150,000 clones, with 90% as singletons. This clone appeared once. The chain employs TRBV7-2 and TRBJ1-4, with D perhaps TRBD1 (6 bases). This specimen was CD4+ or CD8+ T cells sorted from blood, taken in a trial of the OX40 agonist ivuxolimab. The receptor's source is an adult with an advanced solid tumor such as melanoma, head and neck, liver or kidney cancer. CDR3 region: CASSPLDSWGEKLFF. CDR3 nucleotides: TGTGCCAGCAGCCCCTTGGACAGCTGGGGTGAAAAACTGTTTTTT. Looking up the rest from reference TRBV7-2 and TRBJ1-4 gives the full variable domain: GAGVSQSPSNKVTEKGKDVELRCDPISGHTALYWYRQSLGQGLEFLIYFQGNSAPDKSGLPSDRFSAERTGGSVSTLTIQRTQQEDSAVYLCASSPLDSWGEKLFFGSGTQLSVL.